The 18 T cell receptor beta chains given below trace back to one sample, sequenced in a study of control samples from healthy donors and cancer patients (TCRdb year 2020). Library preparation used the immunoSEQ multiplex PCR assay. The immuneACCESS repertoire file appears here via TCRdb, limited to in-frame rearrangements. These files lack a portion of the clones; in checked studies, under half of the deficit traces to unresolved V genes, and the cause of the others is not known. The sample includes 150,000 to 200,000 clones, with about 91% observed a single time. Of the sample, nearly 5% falls within the top ten clones. Specimen: blood. These receptors originate from a young woman in good health.

This sequence joins TRBV28 and TRBJ1-1, with 9 bases aligning to TRBD1. Germline assignment: CDR1 MDHEN and CDR2 SYDVKM. The CDR3 is 14 residues long. V gave up 5 bases and J gave up 3 bases; unmatched junction bases: 4. CDR3 DNA: TGTGCCAGCAGTACACAGGGGGCGTACACTGAAGCTTTCTTT. Translating it yields CASSTQGAYTEAFF.

V is TRBV6-5 and J is TRBJ1-2; 7 nucleotides agree with TRBD1. The CDR3 totals 13 residues. Trimming cost V 5 bases and J 7 bases; bases outside gene matches: 7. CDR1 is MNHEY, CDR2 SVGAGI, per germline. CDR3 loop: CASSIRQGSGYTF. The CDR3 DNA reads TGTGCCAGCAGTATCAGACAGGGCTCTGGCTACACCTTC.

This clone was picked up a small number of times. The chain combines TRBV5-1 with TRBJ1-2; D unresolved. CDR3 size: 12 residues. The V gene's germline CDR1 is SGHRS and CDR2 YFSETQ. The germline V and J ends were trimmed by 1 base and 6 bases, with 7 bases remaining between them. CDR3 DNA sequence: TGCGCCAGCAGCTTGTCAGCTGATGGCTACACCTTC. Translating gives CASSLSADGYTF.

This CDR3 reads CASRISGGSTDTQYF. The DNA for the CDR3 is TGTGCCAGCAGAATTAGCGGGGGTAGCACAGATACGCAGTATTTT. The chain combines TRBV6-4 with TRBJ2-3; TRBD2 matches at 9 bases. Germline V CDR1 and CDR2: MRHNA, SNTAGT. V lost 6 bases and J lost 0; bases outside the gene matches: 4. The CDR3 consists of 15 residues.

The V call is TRBV4-1, the J call TRBJ2-4; D is perhaps TRBD2 (5 bases). V dropped 0 bases and J dropped 9 bases, with 15 bases sitting between them. The CDR3 has 15 residues. Looked up from germline, CDR1 is MGHRA and CDR2 is YSYEKL. The CDR3 protein is CASSQESSSGSIQYF. The CDR3 coding sequence is TGCGCCAGCAGCCAAGAGTCCAGTTCGGGGAGCATTCAGTACTTC.

Regarding this clone: At one of its ends the junction is not consistent with the germline gene, which may arise from a read error. V usage is TRBV7-7 and J usage is TRBJ2-5; TRBD1 matches at 8 bases. CDR1 SSHAT and CDR2 FNYEAQ come from the germline V gene (reference sequence). This CDR3 spans 14 amino acids. The CDR3 bases are TGTGCTAGCAGCTTTCAGGGGGCAGGAGAGACCCAGTACTTC. Translating gives CASSFQGAGETQYF.

V is TRBV29-1 and J is TRBJ2-2; no definite D call. The CDR3 is 12 residues long. Trimming stripped 6 bases from V and 6 bases from J, with 11 bases between. The germline CDR1 and CDR2 sequences are SQVTM and ANQGSEA. The CDR3 spells CSVRKGSGELFF. The CDR3 coding sequence is TGCAGCGTCAGAAAGGGCTCCGGGGAGCTGTTTTTT.

This chain links TRBV27 with TRBJ2-2; TRBD1 might be the D (6 bases). There are 16 residues in the CDR3. The germline CDR1 and CDR2 sequences are MNHEY and SMNVEV (reference sequence). Trimming took 4 bases from V and 5 from J, leaving 17 bases between them. The CDR3 DNA reads as TGTGCCAGCAGTTCTCGCTTTCTGGGGACAACCGGGGAGCTGTTTTTT. Protein sequence: CASSSRFLGTTGELFF.

The V and J genes are TRBV28 and TRBJ1-4; D unresolved. V lost 4 bases to trimming and J lost 8 bases, with 20 bases between them. Germline assignment: CDR1 MDHEN and CDR2 SYDVKM. CDR3 length: 16 amino acids. The CDR3 nucleotides are TGTGCCAGCAGTTCCCCGATACTTGTATCAAAAGAAAAACTGTTTTTT. Its translation is CASSSPILVSKEKLFF.

The chain couples TRBV3-1 (or the pseudogene TRBV3-2) to TRBJ2-5, with a tentative D call TRBD2 (6 bases). The CDR3 has 15 residues. CDR1 and CDR2 (germline): LGHDT, YNNKEL (reference sequence). Trimming pared 0 bases from V and 4 bases from J, leaving 12 bases between. The CDR3 DNA reads as TGTGCCAGCAGCCAAGACCGGGACTCCGGAGAGACCCAGTACTTC. Translation gives CASSQDRDSGETQYF.

The V and J genes are TRBV4-2 and TRBJ2-1; possibly TRBD2 for D (5 bases). This CDR3 spans 17 amino acids. Germline CDR1 and CDR2: LGHNA and YNFKEQ. The V end was cut by 1 base, the J end by 4 bases, with 17 bases between. The CDR3 DNA reads as TGTGCCAGCAGCCAAGGGGCTAGCCTAGGAATTTACAATGAGCAGTTCTTC. Translating gives CASSQGASLGIYNEQFF.

This chain connects TRBV12-1 to TRBJ1-6; the table's TRBD1 call for D was not verified on the DNA. TRBV12-1 is a recognized pseudogene. The CDR3 extends over 17 amino acids. The CDR3 reads CASSFHQGSRGDSPLHF. The CDR3 nucleotides are TGTGCCAGCAGCTTTCATCAGGGCTCCCGTGGGGATTCACCCCTCCACTTT.

The chain is built from TRBV2 and TRBJ2-1; D is ambiguous. V was pared by 6 bases and J by 11 bases, with 8 bases between. Germline V lookup: CDR1 SNHLY, CDR2 FYNNEI. This CDR3 region has 10 residues. CDR3 loop: CASSLKKQFF. The CDR3 DNA sequence: TGTGCCAGCAGCCTGAAAAAGCAGTTCTTC.

This sequence joins TRBV6-5 and TRBJ2-7, with D possibly matching TRBD1 (6 bases). V was shortened by 7 bases and J by 3 bases, with 13 bases between the two germline ends. Germline-derived CDR1 and CDR2 are MNHEY and SVGAGI. The CDR3 contains 13 residues. CDR3 DNA sequence: TGTGCCAGCACCTCGGGACACCGCTACGAGCAGTACGTC. Its translation is CASTSGHRYEQYV.

V gene TRBV6-5 combines with J gene TRBJ2-5; the match to TRBD1 covers 7 bases. This CDR3 contains 14 residues. J lost 1 base, V lost 6 bases, and 5 bases had no gene match. Germline loops: CDR1 MNHEY, CDR2 SVGAGI. The CDR3 region is CASSWDSGQETQYF. The CDR3 bases are TGTGCCAGCAGCTGGGACAGCGGCCAAGAGACCCAGTACTTC.

This clone has more than one count but fewer than ten. The rearrangement joins TRBV7-6 to TRBJ1-1; 7 bases map to TRBD1. With 0 bases clipped from V and 3 bases from J, the junction kept 10 bases outside the gene matches. Germline CDR1 is SGHVS and CDR2 is FNYEAQ. The CDR3 length is 17 residues. The DNA of the CDR3 is TGTGCCAGCAGCTTAGCAGGGGGACAGAGCCTTTACACTGAAGCTTTCTTT. This codes for CASSLAGGQSLYTEAFF.

V is TRBV2 and J is TRBJ2-2, with a possible D match to TRBD2 (5 bases). CDR1 SNHLY and CDR2 FYNNEI come from the germline V gene. Trimming shortened V by 7 bases and J by 4 bases, and 10 bases separated the two germline ends. The CDR3 is made up of 13 amino acids. CDR3 loop: CASKEDFTGELFF. CDR3 nucleotide sequence: TGTGCCAGCAAGGAGGATTTCACCGGGGAGCTGTTTTTT.

The V gene is TRBV19, the J gene TRBJ2-7; TRBD2 agrees at 8 bases. The CDR3 has 14 amino acids. Germline lookup yields CDR1 LNHDA and CDR2 SQIVND (reference sequence). Germline trimming cut 9 bases from V and 2 bases from J; bases unmatched to any gene: 9. For the CDR3, the DNA is TGTGCCAGGCTAGCGGGTAGGGGACCCTACGAGCAGTACTTC. It translates to CARLAGRGPYEQYF.